These 3 T cell receptor beta chains originate from one sample sequenced in a study of T cell repertoires in cytomegalovirus infection. No antigen is known for these receptors. Via MiXCR, TCRdb re-called the reads, giving one row per CDR3 protein. The sample lists about 69,000 distinct CDR3 sequences, around 27% occurring once. The sample consisted of CD8+ T cells from cultured PBMCs, taken from culture after CMV antigen stimulation. All receptors come from a human donor in good health (CMV status not recorded). Some clones in this sample may be carry-over from other donors' samples.

This chain connects TRBV25-1 to TRBJ2-7; 7 bases map to TRBD1. After removal of 3 bases from V and 9 bases from J, the junction contained 11 bases not matched to a gene. Germline-derived CDR1 and CDR2 are MGHDK and SYGVNS. The CDR3 consists of 14 residues. The CDR3 protein is CASSDQRQGAPQYF. CDR3 nucleotide sequence: TGTGCCAGCAGTGACCAACGACAGGGTGCGCCGCAGTACTTC.

The rearrangement joins TRBV12-3 or TRBV12-4 to TRBJ2-1, with D possibly matching TRBD2 (6 bases). The CDR3 totals 15 residues. Trimming shortened V by 6 bases and J by 7 bases, and 19 bases separated the two germline ends. The CDR3: CASSSLGGPRNEQFF. CDR3 in DNA: TGTGCCAGCAGCTCACTCGGGGGACCCAGGAATGAGCAGTTCTTC.

V is TRBV2 and J is TRBJ2-5; 8 positions agree with TRBD2. The CDR3 contains 12 residues. The trim removed 8 bases at V and 5 bases at J, leaving 4 bases unmatched. Germline values: CDR1 SNHLY, CDR2 FYNNEI. The CDR3 loop is CASPGGSETQYF. The CDR3 bases are TGTGCCAGCCCGGGGGGGTCGGAGACCCAGTACTTC.